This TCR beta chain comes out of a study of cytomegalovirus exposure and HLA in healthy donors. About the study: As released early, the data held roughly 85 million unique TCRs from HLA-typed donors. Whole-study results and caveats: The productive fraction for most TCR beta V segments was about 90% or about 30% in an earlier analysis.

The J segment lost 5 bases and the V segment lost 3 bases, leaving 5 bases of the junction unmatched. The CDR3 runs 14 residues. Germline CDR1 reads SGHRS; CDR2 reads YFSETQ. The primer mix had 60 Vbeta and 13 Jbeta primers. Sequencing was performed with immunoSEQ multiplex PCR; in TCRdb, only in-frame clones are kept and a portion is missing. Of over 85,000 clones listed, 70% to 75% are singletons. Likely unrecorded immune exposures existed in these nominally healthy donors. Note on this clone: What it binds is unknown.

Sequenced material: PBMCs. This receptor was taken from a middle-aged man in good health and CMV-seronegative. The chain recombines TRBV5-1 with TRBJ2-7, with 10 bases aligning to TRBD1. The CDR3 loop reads CASSSRTGGHEQYF. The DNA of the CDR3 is TGCGCCAGCAGCTCCCGGACAGGGGGGCACGAGCAGTACTTC.